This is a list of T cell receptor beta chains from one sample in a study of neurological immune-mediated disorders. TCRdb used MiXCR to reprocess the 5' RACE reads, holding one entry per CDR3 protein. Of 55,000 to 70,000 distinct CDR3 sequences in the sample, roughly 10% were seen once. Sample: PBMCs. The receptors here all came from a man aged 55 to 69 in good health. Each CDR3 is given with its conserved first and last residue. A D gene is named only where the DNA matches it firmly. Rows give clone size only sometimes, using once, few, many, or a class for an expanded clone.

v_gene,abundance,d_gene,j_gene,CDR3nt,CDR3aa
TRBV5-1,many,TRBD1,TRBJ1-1,TGCGCCAGCAGCTGGGGACAGGGGGACACTGAAGCTTTCTTT,CASSWGQGDTEAFF
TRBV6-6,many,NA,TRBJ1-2,TGTGCCAGCAGTTACTCTGACTCCCGCTATGGCTACACCTTC,CASSYSDSRYGYTF
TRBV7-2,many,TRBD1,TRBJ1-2,TGTGCCAGCAGCTTAGTGGCCGGGACAGGGAATGGCTACACCTTC,CASSLVAGTGNGYTF
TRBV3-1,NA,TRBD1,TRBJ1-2,TGTGCCAGCAGCCAAGCAGACAGGGGGAGGAACGGCTACACCTTC,CASSQADRGRNGYTF
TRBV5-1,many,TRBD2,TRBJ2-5,TGCGCCAGCAGGGAGCGGGGGCTAAAAGAGACCCAGTACTTC,CASRERGLKETQYF
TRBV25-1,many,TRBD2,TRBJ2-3,TGTGCCAGCAGTGAAAACCGGGGGGGCCGATATACGCAGTATTTT,CASSENRGGRYTQYF
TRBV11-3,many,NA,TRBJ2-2,TGTGCCAGCAGCTTAGTATCCGGTCTGGTCACCGGGGAGCTGTTTTTT,CASSLVSGLVTGELFF
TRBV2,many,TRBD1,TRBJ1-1,TGTGCCAGCGCCCGACAGGGGGCGGGAAACACTGAAGCTTTCTTT,CASARQGAGNTEAFF
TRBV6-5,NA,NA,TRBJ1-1,TGTGCCAGCAGTTCGTTGTCAGGGATCACTGAAGCTTTCTTT,CASSSLSGITEAFF
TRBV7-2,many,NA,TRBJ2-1,TGTGCCAGCAGCGCAGCCTACAATGAGCAGTTCTTC,CASSAAYNEQFF
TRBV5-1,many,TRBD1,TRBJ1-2,TGCGCCAGCAGCTTATTGGGACAGGGGGCTTATTATGGCTACACCTTC,CASSLLGQGAYYGYTF
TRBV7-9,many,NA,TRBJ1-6,TGTGCCAGCAGCTTACGTCCGCTAGATAATTCACCCCTCCACTTT,CASSLRPLDNSPLHF
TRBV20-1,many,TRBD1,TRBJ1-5,TGCAGTGCTCCGGACAGGGGGGATCAGCCCCAGCATTTT,CSAPDRGDQPQHF
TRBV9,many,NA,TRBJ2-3,TGTGCCAGCAGCGTAGCTAGGGGCACAGATACGCAGTATTTT,CASSVARGTDTQYF
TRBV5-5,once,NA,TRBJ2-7,TGTGCCAGCAGCTTCCCCGGTACCAGCGAGCAATACTTC,CASSFPGTSEQYF
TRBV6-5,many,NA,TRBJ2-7,TGTGCCAGCAGGCCCGGCGCGAGGGCGTACGAGCAGTACTTC,CASRPGARAYEQYF
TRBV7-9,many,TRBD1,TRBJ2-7,TGTGCCAGCAGCCCACGGACAGGGAGGTCATACGAGCAGTACTTC,CASSPRTGRSYEQYF
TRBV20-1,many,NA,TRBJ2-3,TGCAGTGCTAGAGCAGGGGTTGAGGCAGATACGCAGTATTTT,CSARAGVEADTQYF
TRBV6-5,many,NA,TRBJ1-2,TGTGCCAGCAGTTATGCAGCCTTTTCTTATGGCTACACCTTC,CASSYAAFSYGYTF
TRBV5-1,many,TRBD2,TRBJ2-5,TGCGCCAGCAGCTTGACCAGCGGGGACGAGACCCAGTACTTC,CASSLTSGDETQYF
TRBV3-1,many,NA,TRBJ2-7,TGTGCCAGCAGCCATGAGAGCTACGAGCAGTACTTC,CASSHESYEQYF
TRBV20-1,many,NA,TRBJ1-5,TGCAGTGCTAGAGATCAAGGAAGGGCAGGGAATCAGCCCCAGCATTTT,CSARDQGRAGNQPQHF